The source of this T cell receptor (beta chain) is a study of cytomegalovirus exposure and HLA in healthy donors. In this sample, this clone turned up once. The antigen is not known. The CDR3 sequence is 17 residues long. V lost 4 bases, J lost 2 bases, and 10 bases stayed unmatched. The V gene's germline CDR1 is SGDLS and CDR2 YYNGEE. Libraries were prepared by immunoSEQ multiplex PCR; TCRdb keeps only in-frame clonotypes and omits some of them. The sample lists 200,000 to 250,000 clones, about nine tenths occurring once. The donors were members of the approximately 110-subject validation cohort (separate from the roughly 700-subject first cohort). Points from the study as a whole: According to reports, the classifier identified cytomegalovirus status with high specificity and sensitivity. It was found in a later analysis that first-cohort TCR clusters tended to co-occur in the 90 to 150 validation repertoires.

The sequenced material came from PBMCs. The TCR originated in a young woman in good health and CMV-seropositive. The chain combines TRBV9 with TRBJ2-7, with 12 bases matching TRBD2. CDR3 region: CASSPNRTSGETYEQYF. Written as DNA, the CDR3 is TGTGCCAGCAGCCCAAACCGGACTAGCGGGGAAACCTACGAGCAGTACTTC.